This T cell receptor beta chain is drawn from a study of blood T cell repertoires in COVID-19. On the study more broadly: T cells, B-cell-depleted T cells, or PBMCs provided the cDNA or gDNA that served as material.

As originally analysed: Amplification with reference gene primers provided the estimates of nucleated cell counts. The assay was immunoSEQ multiplex PCR, and TCRdb's table has in-frame clones only and misses some. V and J calls and clone size are copied from that table; D and trimming were computed from the DNA. The table lists 120,000 to 150,000 clones, around four fifths of them singletons, with nearly 3% in the top ten. V shed 4 bases, J shed 1 base, and the junction held 15 bases outside the gene matches. The germline V gene encodes CDR1 SQVTM and CDR2 ANQGSEA. This CDR3 has 17 residues. The sample taken for sequencing was peripheral blood. The chain has TRBV29-1 and TRBJ2-7; 8 bases line up with TRBD2. The origin of this receptor is a woman in her 40s with active or convalescent COVID-19. The CDR3 region is CSVVSTRGGQYSYEQYF. In DNA, the CDR3 is TGCAGCGTTGTATCGACTCGCGGGGGGCAATATTCCTACGAGCAGTACTTC.